The 28 T cell receptor beta chains given below trace back to one sample, sequenced in a study of cytomegalovirus exposure and HLA in healthy donors (dated by TCRdb to 2016 to 2017). Library preparation used the immunoSEQ multiplex PCR assay. A mixture of 60 forward primers for TCR Vbeta segments and 13 reverse primers for TCR Jbeta segments was used in the multiplex PCR. TCRdb obtained this table from immuneACCESS and retained in-frame rearrangements with V and J assigned. These tables miss some clones; where compared with another copy, unresolved V genes account for less than half of the shortfall, and the remainder is unexplained. For this sample there are about 170,000 clones; roughly 81% appear just once. Jointly, the top ten make up more than 2% of the sample. The sequencing sample was made of PBMCs. These TCRs come from a man younger than 35 in good health and CMV-seropositive.

This rearrangement joins TRBV29-1 to TRBJ1-2, with 10 bases lining up with TRBD1. The germline gives CDR1 SQVTM, CDR2 ANQGSEA. The CDR3 is 13 amino acids. V gave up 5 bases and J gave up 4 bases; unmatched junction bases: 4. Here the CDR3 DNA reads TGCAGCGTTCCGGGACAGGGGATCTATGGCTACACCTTC. It codes for CSVPGQGIYGYTF.

The chain couples TRBV6-5 to TRBJ1-2; D possibly corresponds to TRBD1 (6 bases). Germline CDR1 is MNHEY and CDR2 is SVGAGI. The CDR3 consists of 13 residues. The V end was cut by 5 bases, the J end by 4 bases, with 11 bases between. The CDR3 bases are TGTGCCAGCAGTAGGGTAGGGGGCTATGGCTACACCTTC. This codes for CASSRVGGYGYTF.

The chain employs TRBV9 and TRBJ1-4; maybe TRBD1 (6 bases). The CDR3 extends over 14 amino acids. V lost 3 bases, J lost 8 bases, and 14 bases lay in between. Germline loops: CDR1 SGDLS, CDR2 YYNGEE. DNA of the CDR3: TGTGCCAGCAGCGGCTCAGGGGTTGGGGAAAAACTGTTTTTT. Its protein is CASSGSGVGEKLFF. Combining the CDR3 with reference TRBV9 and TRBJ1-4 gives the whole variable domain DSGVTQTPKHLITATGQRVTLRCSPRSGDLSVYWYQQSLDQGLQFLIQYYNGEERAKGNILERFSAQQFPDLHSELNLSSLELGDSALYFCASSGSGVGEKLFFGSGTQLSVL.

The chain couples TRBV7-3 to TRBJ2-1; 7 nucleotides match TRBD2. Trimming removed 5 bases from V and 4 bases from J; junction bases left unmatched: 11. Germline V gives CDR1 SGHTA, CDR2 FQGTGA. This CDR3 is built from 16 residues. In DNA form, the CDR3 reads TGTGCCAGCAGCCCACGGGGACTCGGGAGGTACAATGAGCAGTTCTTC. It translates to CASSPRGLGRYNEQFF.

The J gene is TRBJ1-1, the V gene TRBV4-3, with D tentatively TRBD1 (5 bases). Germline V gene lookup returns CDR1 LGHNA and CDR2 YSLEER. The V gene lost 0 bases and the J gene lost 5 bases, with 13 bases spanning the gap. CDR3 size: 15 residues. The DNA of the CDR3 is TGCGCCAGCAGCCAAGATTATCCCAAGGGGACTGAAGCTTTCTTT. Protein product: CASSQDYPKGTEAFF.

The chain carries TRBV5-1 and TRBJ1-5; weak D call: TRBD1 (5 bases). The germline V gene has CDR1 SGHRS and CDR2 YFSETQ. V was clipped by 4 bases and J by 4 bases, with 12 bases between them. The CDR3 covers 14 residues. Here the CDR3 reads CASSPNGGNQPQHF. Written as DNA, the CDR3 is TGCGCCAGCAGCCCCAACGGGGGGAATCAGCCCCAGCATTTT.

The gene calls are TRBV18 and TRBJ2-1; 8 nucleotides agree with TRBD2. V dropped 1 base and J dropped 8; count of bases not matched to a gene: 10. CDR1 KGHSH and CDR2 LQKENI come from the germline V gene. The CDR3 has 16 residues. The CDR3 here is CASSPLGLAGEHEQFF. The CDR3 coding sequence is TGTGCCAGCTCACCACTCGGACTAGCTGGGGAGCATGAGCAGTTCTTC.

In regard to this clone: Germline is not matched at one junction end, which may reflect a read error. The chain carries TRBV6-1 and TRBJ2-4; 8 bases map to TRBD1. There are 15 residues in the CDR3. Per germline, CDR1 MNHNS and CDR2 SASEGT. The CDR3 protein is CASSLGQAAKNSQYF. CDR3 in DNA: TGTGCCAGCAGTTTGGGACAGGCAGCCAAAAACAGTCAGTACTTC.

The chain's CDR3 is CATSRDHEVSGANVLTF. The CDR3 DNA is TGTGCCACCAGCAGAGATCATGAGGTCTCTGGGGCCAACGTCCTGACTTTC. This chain links TRBV15 with TRBJ2-6; no clear D. Germline lookup yields CDR1 LNHNV and CDR2 YYDKDF (reference sequence). V was cut by 0 bases and J by 0 bases, with 9 bases left in between. The CDR3 length is 17 residues.

J is TRBJ1-6 and V is TRBV28, with 7 bases fitting TRBD1. Trimming at V came to 6 bases and at J to 9 bases, leaving 20 bases not matched to a gene. The CDR3 runs 18 residues. Germline CDR1 is MDHEN and CDR2 is SYDVKM. Here the CDR3 DNA reads TGTGCCAGCAGCAACCCGGGACAGTCTAGCTATAATAGTTCACCCCTCCACTTT. This gives the protein CASSNPGQSSYNSSPLHF.

The chain recombines TRBV5-5 with TRBJ2-7; 8 bases match TRBD1. After removal of 4 bases from V and 3 bases from J, the junction contained 15 bases not matched to a gene. This CDR3 has 17 residues. Germline V gene lookup returns CDR1 SGHKS and CDR2 YYEKEE (reference sequence). In DNA, the CDR3 is TGTGCCAGCAGCCTAGGAACGACAGGGGCCCTATTCTACGAGCAGTACTTC. Protein: CASSLGTTGALFYEQYF.

This clone was detected only a few times. V usage is TRBV2 and J usage is TRBJ2-3; 14 nucleotides align to TRBD2. Germline V gene lookup returns CDR1 SNHLY and CDR2 FYNNEI. The length of the CDR3 is 16 residues. V lost 8 bases, J lost 6 bases, and 10 bases stayed unmatched. CDR3 protein: CASGKTSGGGQDTQYF. DNA for the CDR3: TGTGCCAGCGGGAAGACTAGCGGGGGGGGGCAGGATACGCAGTATTTT.

The chain is built from TRBV11-2 and TRBJ2-3, with TRBD2 identical over 11 bases. V shed 1 base and J 4 bases; nucleotides not matched to a gene: 7. The CDR3 totals 17 residues. CDR1 and CDR2 from the germline V gene are SGHAT and FQNNGV. CDR3 protein: CASSLALSSGGPDTQYF. The CDR3 nucleotides read TGTGCCAGCAGCTTAGCGTTGTCTAGCGGGGGGCCAGATACGCAGTATTTT.

The rearrangement links TRBV7-2 to TRBJ2-3; TRBD1 agrees at 9 bases. CDR3 length: 14 amino acids. Germline CDR1 reads SGHTA; CDR2 reads FQGNSA. V trimming: 5 bases; J trimming: 6 bases; junction bases outside the gene matches: 6. The CDR3 reads CASSIGQGFDTQYF. In DNA, the CDR3 is TGTGCCAGCAGCATCGGACAGGGGTTTGATACGCAGTATTTT.

This sequence joins TRBV2 and TRBJ2-7; D not resolved. There are 12 residues in the CDR3. V was trimmed by 8 bases and J by 5 bases, leaving 13 bases between them. In germline, CDR1 is SNHLY, CDR2 FYNNEI. CDR3 in amino acids: CASGSLVHEQYF. The CDR3 DNA reads as TGTGCCAGCGGCTCGTTGGTCCACGAGCAGTACTTC.

This clone was counted a few times. This chain's CDR3 is CASSLIGGSYNSPLHF. The CDR3 nucleotides are TGTGCCAGCAGCTTAATTGGGGGGTCCTATAATTCACCCCTCCACTTT. The chain couples TRBV11-3 to TRBJ1-6, with D perhaps matching TRBD1 (5 bases). This CDR3 contains 16 residues. Trimming shortened V by 2 bases and J by 1 base, and 9 bases separated the two germline ends. CDR1 SGHNT and CDR2 YENEEA come from the germline V gene.

J is TRBJ1-4 and V is TRBV7-9; perhaps TRBD1 as D (6 bases). Germline lookup yields CDR1 SEHNR and CDR2 FQNEAQ (reference sequence). V lost 5 bases and J 8 bases, leaving 18 bases between the germline ends. The CDR3 consists of 15 residues. For the CDR3, the DNA is TGTGCCAGCAGCGATGAACAGGGAAAGGTGGAAAAACTGTTTTTT. Its protein product is CASSDEQGKVEKLFF.

This rearrangement joins TRBV7-6 to TRBJ2-7; D is perhaps TRBD1 (5 bases). The ends were cut back, 4 bases at V and 3 bases at J, with 16 bases in the middle. The CDR3 covers 15 residues. Germline V gene sequence: CDR1 SGHVS, CDR2 FNYEAQ. The CDR3 sequence is CASSSGSQVLYEQYF. CDR3 nucleotide sequence: TGTGCCAGCAGCTCCGGGTCACAGGTCCTCTACGAGCAGTACTTC.

This clone was observed a few times. The chain joins TRBV7-9 to TRBJ1-1; D might be TRBD1 (6 bases). Trimming cost V 5 bases and J 10 bases, with 17 bases left between them. This CDR3 spans 13 amino acids. CDR1 SEHNR and CDR2 FQNEAQ come from the germline V gene (reference sequence). This CDR3 is CASSPRQVIRAFF. CDR3 sequence (DNA): TGTGCCAGCAGCCCCAGACAGGTAATTAGAGCTTTCTTT.

The chain couples TRBV7-3 to TRBJ2-1, with 10 bases aligning to TRBD1. The germline CDR1 and CDR2 sequences are SGHTA and FQGTGA. J gave up 1 base and V 0 bases, and 9 bases lay outside the gene matches. This CDR3 has 19 residues. This chain's CDR3 is CASSLTGPGQGRSYNEQFF. In DNA, the CDR3 is TGTGCCAGCAGCTTAACGGGGCCGGGACAGGGGCGGTCCTACAATGAGCAGTTCTTC.

The chain links TRBV5-1 to TRBJ2-7; the match to TRBD1 covers 8 bases. J lost 5 bases, V lost 0 bases, and 10 bases had no gene match. The germline CDR1 and CDR2 sequences are SGHRS and YFSETQ. The CDR3 consists of 16 residues. In DNA form, the CDR3 reads TGCGCCAGCAGCTTGGAGGTAGGCAGGGGGCCCAACGAGCAGTACTTC. This translates into CASSLEVGRGPNEQYF. Full variable domain (outside the CDR3, taken from reference TRBV5-1 and TRBJ2-7): KAGVTQTPRYLIKTRGQQVTLSCSPISGHRSVSWYQQTPGQGLQFLFEYFSETQRNKGNFPGRFSGRQFSNSRSEMNVSTLELGDSALYLCASSLEVGRGPNEQYFGPGTRLTVT.

The chain employs TRBV4-3 and TRBJ1-5, with D hard to call. The germline V gene encodes CDR1 LGHNA and CDR2 YSLEER. Trimming took 0 bases from V and 1 from J, leaving 7 bases between them. The CDR3 is 15 amino acids. The CDR3 DNA reads as TGCGCCAGCAGCCAAGATTTCGGGAGCAATCAGCCCCAGCATTTT. Translation gives CASSQDFGSNQPQHF.

This sequence joins TRBV7-2 and TRBJ1-2; TRBD1 aligns across 7 bases. The CDR3 length is 13 residues. CDR1 is SGHTA and CDR2 is FQGNSA in the germline V gene. J was trimmed by 4 bases and V by 5 bases; bases with no gene match: 4. The CDR3 DNA is TGTGCCAGCAGCCGACAGGGTGCCTATGGCTACACCTTC. This encodes CASSRQGAYGYTF.

The genes are TRBV10-3 and TRBJ2-5, with a possible D match to TRBD2 (5 bases). The V end was cut by 6 bases, the J end by 5 bases, with 13 bases between. This CDR3 has 13 amino acids. Germline V gives CDR1 ENHRY, CDR2 SYGVKD. The CDR3: CAISPPEGETQYF. CDR3 nucleotides: TGTGCCATCAGCCCTCCCGAGGGCGAGACCCAGTACTTC.

V is TRBV27 and J is TRBJ1-4; D remains unclear. Germline CDR1 is MNHEY and CDR2 is SMNVEV (reference sequence). The CDR3 loop spans 15 amino acids. Trimming took 3 bases from V and 0 from J, leaving 8 bases between them. In DNA, the CDR3 is TGTGCCAGCAGTTTCGGGTTATCAACTAATGAAAAACTGTTTTTT. Translation gives CASSFGLSTNEKLFF.

The chain has TRBV12-5 and TRBJ1-2; a possible D gene is TRBD1 (5 bases). The germline V and J ends were trimmed by 5 bases and 7 bases, with 20 bases remaining between them. The CDR3 length is 15 residues. Per the germline V gene, CDR1 is LGHNT and CDR2 is FRNRAP. The CDR3 DNA is TGTGCTAGTGGTGGGCCCGGTTCAGGGACTGCTGGCTACACCTTC. It codes for CASGGPGSGTAGYTF.

The rearrangement joins TRBV7-9 to TRBJ2-7; possible D gene TRBD1, 6 bases. Trimming stripped 4 bases from V and 7 bases from J, with 20 bases between. Germline CDR1 and CDR2: SEHNR and FQNEAQ (reference sequence). The CDR3 extends over 15 amino acids. The CDR3 nucleotides read TGTGCCAGCAGCTCGAGGACAGCAATCCCAGAGGAGCAGTACTTC. This sequence encodes CASSSRTAIPEEQYF.

V and J are TRBV4-3 and TRBJ1-2; 7 bases match TRBD1. Germline CDR1 reads LGHNA; CDR2 reads YSLEER. Trimming removed 0 bases from V and 0 bases from J; junction bases left unmatched: 4. The CDR3 consists of 16 residues. The CDR3 DNA is TGCGCCAGCAGCCAAGATTCGGGACAGCCTAACTATGGCTACACCTTC. Protein: CASSQDSGQPNYGYTF.